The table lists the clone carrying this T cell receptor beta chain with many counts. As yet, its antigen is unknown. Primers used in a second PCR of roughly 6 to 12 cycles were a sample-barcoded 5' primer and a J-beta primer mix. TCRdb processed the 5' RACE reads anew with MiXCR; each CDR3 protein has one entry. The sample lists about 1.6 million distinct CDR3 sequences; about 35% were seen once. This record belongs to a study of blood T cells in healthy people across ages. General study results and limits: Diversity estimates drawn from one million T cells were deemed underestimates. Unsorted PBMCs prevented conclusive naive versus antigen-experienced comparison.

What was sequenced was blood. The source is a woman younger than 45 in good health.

For the CDR3, the DNA is TGCAGCGTTTTGGACCCCCCGCAAGAGACCCAGTACTTC. Translation: CSVLDPPQETQYF. The V and J genes are TRBV29-1 and TRBJ2-5; unclear D gene. CDR3 length: 13 amino acids. Germline values: CDR1 SQVTM, CDR2 ANQGSEA. The ends were cut back, 5 bases at V and 2 bases at J, with 12 bases in the middle.